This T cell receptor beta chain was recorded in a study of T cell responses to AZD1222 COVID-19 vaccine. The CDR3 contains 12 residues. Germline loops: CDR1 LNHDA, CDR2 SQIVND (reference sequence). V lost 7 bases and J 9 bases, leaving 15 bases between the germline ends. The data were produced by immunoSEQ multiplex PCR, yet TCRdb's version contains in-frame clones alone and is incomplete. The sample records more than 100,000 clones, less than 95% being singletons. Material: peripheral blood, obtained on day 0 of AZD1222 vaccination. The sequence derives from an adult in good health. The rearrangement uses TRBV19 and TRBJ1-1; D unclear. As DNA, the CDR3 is TGTGCCAGTAAAACCTCCCCCTTTCAAGCTTTCTTT. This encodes CASKTSPFQAFF. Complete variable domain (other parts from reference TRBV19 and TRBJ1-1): DGGITQSPKYLFRKEGQNVTLSCEQNLNHDAMYWYRQDPGQGLRLIYYSQIVNDFQKGDIAEGYSVSREKKESFPLTVTSAQKNPTAFYLCASKTSPFQAFFGQGTRLTVV.